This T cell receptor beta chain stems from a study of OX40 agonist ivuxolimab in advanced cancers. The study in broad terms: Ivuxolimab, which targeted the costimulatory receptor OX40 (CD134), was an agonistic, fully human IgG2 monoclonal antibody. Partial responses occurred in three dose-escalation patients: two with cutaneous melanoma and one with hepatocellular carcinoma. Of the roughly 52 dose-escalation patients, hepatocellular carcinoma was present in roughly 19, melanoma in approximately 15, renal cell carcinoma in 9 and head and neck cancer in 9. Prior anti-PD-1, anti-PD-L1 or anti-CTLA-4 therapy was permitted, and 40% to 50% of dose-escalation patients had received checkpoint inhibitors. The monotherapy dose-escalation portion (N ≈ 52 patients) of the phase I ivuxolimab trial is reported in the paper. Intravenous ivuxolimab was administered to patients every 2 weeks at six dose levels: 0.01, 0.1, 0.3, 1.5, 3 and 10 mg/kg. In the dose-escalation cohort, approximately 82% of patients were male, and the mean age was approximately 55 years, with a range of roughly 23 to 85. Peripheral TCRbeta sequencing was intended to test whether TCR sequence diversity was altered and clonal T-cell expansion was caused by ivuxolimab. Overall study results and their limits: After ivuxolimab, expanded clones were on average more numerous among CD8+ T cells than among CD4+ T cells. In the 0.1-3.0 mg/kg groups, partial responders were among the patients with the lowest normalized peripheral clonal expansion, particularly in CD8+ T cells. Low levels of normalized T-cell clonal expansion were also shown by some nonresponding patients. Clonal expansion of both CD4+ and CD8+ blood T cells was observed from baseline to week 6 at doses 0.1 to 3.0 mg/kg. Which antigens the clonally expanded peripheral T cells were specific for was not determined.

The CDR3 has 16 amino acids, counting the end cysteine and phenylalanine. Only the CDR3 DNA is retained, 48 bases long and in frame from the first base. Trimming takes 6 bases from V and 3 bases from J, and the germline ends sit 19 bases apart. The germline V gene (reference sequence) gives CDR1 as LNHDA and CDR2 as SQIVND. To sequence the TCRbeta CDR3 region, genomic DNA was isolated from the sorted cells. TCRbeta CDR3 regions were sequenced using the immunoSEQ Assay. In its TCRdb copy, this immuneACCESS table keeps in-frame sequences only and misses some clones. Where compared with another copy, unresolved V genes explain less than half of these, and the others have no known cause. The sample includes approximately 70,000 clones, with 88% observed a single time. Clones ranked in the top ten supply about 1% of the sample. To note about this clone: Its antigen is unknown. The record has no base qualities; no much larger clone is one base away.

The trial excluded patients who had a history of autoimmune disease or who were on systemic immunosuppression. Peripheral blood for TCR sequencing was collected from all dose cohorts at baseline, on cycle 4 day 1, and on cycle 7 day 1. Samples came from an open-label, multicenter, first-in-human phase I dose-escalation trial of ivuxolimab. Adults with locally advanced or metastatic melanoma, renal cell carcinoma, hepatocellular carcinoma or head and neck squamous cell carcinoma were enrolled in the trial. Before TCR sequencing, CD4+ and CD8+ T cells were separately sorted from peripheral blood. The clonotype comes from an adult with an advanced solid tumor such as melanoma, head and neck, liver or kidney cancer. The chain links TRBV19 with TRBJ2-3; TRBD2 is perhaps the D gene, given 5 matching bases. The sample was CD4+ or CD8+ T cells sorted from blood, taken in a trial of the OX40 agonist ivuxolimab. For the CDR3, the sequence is CASSPTRGLTTDTQYF. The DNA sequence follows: TGTGCCAGTAGCCCGACGAGAGGGCTAACGACAGATACGCAGTATTTT.